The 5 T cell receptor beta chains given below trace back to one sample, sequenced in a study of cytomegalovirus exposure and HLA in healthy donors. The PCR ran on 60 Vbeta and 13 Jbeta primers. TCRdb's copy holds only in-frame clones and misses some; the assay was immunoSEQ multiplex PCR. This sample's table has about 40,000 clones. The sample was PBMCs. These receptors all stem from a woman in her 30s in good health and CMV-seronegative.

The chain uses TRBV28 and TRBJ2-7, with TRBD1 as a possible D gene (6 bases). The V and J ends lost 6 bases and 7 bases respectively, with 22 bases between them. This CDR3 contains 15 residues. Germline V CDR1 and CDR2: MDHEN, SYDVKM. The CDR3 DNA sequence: TGTGCCAGCAGACCAGACCGGGACACAACGGGGGAGCAGTACTTC. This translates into CASRPDRDTTGEQYF.

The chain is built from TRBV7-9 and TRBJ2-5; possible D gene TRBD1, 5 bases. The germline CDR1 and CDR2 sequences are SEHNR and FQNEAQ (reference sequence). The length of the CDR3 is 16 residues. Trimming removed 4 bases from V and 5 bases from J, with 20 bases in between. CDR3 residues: CASSSIYWGTKETQYF. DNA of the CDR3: TGTGCCAGCAGCTCAATCTACTGGGGCACAAAGGAGACCCAGTACTTC. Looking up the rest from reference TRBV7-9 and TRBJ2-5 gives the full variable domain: DTGVSQNPRHKITKRGQNVTFRCDPISEHNRLYWYRQTLGQGPEFLTYFQNEAQLEKSRLLSDRFSAERPKGSFSTLEIQRTEQGDSAMYLCASSSIYWGTKETQYFGPGTRLLVL.

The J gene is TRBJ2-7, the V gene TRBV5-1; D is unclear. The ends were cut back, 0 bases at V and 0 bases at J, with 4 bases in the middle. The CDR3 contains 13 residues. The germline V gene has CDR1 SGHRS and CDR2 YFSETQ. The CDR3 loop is CASSLESSYEQYF. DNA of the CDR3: TGCGCCAGCAGCTTGGAGAGCTCCTACGAGCAGTACTTC. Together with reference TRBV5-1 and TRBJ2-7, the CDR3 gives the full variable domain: KAGVTQTPRYLIKTRGQQVTLSCSPISGHRSVSWYQQTPGQGLQFLFEYFSETQRNKGNFPGRFSGRQFSNSRSEMNVSTLELGDSALYLCASSLESSYEQYFGPGTRLTVT.

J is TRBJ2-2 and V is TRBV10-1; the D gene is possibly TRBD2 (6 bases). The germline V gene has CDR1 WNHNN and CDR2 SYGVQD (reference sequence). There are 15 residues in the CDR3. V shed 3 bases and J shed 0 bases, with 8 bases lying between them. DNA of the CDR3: TGCGCCAGCAGTGACGGAGGGACGAACACCGGGGAGCTGTTTTTT. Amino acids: CASSDGGTNTGELFF.

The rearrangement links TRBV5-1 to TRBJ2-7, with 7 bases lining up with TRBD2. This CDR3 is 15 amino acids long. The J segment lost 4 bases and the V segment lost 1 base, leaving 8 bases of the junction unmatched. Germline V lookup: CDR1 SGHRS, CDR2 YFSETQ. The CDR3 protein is CASSLWAGALYEQYF. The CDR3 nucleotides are TGCGCCAGCAGCTTGTGGGCGGGAGCTCTTTACGAGCAGTACTTC. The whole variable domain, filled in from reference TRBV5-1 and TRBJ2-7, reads KAGVTQTPRYLIKTRGQQVTLSCSPISGHRSVSWYQQTPGQGLQFLFEYFSETQRNKGNFPGRFSGRQFSNSRSEMNVSTLELGDSALYLCASSLWAGALYEQYFGPGTRLTVT.